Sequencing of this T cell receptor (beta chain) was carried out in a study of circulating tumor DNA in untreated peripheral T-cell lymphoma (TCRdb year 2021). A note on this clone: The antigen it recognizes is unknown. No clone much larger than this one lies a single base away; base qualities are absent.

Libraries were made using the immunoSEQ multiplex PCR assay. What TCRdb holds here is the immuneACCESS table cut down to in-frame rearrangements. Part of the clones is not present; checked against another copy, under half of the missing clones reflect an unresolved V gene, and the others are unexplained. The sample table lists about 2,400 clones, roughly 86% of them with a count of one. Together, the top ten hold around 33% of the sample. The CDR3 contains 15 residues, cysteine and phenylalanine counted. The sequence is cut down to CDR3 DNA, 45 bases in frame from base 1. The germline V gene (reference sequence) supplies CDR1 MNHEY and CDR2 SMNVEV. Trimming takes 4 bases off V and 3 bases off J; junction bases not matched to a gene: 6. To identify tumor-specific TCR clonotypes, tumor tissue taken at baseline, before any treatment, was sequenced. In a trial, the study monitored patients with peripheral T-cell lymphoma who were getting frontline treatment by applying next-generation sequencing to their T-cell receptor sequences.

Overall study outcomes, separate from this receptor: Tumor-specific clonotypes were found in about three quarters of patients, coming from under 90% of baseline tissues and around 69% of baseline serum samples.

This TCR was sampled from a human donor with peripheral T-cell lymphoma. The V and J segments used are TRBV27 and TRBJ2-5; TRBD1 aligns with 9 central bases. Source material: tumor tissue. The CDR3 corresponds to CASSSGQGLKETQYF. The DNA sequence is TGTGCCAGCAGTTCCGGACAGGGGCTAAAAGAGACCCAGTACTTC.